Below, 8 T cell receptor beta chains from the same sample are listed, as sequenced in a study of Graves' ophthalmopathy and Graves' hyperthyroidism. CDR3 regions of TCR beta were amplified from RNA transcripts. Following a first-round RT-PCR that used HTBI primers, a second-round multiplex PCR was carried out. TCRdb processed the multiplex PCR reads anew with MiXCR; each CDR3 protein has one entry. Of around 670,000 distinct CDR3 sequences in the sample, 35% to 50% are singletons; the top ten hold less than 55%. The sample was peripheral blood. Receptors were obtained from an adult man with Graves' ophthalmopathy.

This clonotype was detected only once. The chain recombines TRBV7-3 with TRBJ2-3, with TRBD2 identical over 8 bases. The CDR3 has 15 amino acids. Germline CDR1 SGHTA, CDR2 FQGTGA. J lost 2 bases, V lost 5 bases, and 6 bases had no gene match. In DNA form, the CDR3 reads TGTGCCAGCAGCCTGGGACTAGGGGACACAGATACGCAGTATTTT. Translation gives CASSLGLGDTDTQYF.

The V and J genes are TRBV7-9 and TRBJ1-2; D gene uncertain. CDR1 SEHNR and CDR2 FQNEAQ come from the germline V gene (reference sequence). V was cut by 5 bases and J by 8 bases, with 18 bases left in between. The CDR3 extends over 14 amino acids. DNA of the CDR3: TGTGCCAGCAGCCTCTACGACGACCTTTGGGGCTACACCTTC. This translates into CASSLYDDLWGYTF.

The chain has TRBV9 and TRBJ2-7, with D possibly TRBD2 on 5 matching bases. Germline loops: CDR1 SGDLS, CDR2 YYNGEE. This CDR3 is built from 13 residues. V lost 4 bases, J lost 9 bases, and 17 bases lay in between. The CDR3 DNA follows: TGTGCCAGCAGCCCAGCGGCACTCCGGGGGCAGTACTTC. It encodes CASSPAALRGQYF.

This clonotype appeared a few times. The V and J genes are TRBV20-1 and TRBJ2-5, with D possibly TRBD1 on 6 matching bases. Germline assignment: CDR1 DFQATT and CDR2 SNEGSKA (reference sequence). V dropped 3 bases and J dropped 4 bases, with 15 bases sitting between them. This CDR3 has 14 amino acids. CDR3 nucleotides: TGCAGTGCTAGCGGCCTACTGACAGGAGAGACCCAGTACTTC. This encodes CSASGLLTGETQYF.

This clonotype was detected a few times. The CDR3 nucleotides are TGTGCCAGCAGCCCTCGGCGGGGGACTCGGTCCACCTACGAGCAGTACTTC. This sequence encodes CASSPRRGTRSTYEQYF. The chain carries TRBV7-2 and TRBJ2-7; 7 bases fit TRBD2. This CDR3 comprises 17 residues. The V segment lost 5 bases and the J segment 2 bases; nucleotides outside the gene matches: 15. CDR1 and CDR2 from the germline V gene are SGHTA and FQGNSA.

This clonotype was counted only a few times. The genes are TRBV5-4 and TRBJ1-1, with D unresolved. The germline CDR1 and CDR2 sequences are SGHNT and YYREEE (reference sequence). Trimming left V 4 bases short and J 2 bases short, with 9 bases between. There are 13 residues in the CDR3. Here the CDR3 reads CASSLPDNTEAFF. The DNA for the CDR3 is TGTGCCAGCAGCCTGCCAGATAACACTGAAGCTTTCTTT.

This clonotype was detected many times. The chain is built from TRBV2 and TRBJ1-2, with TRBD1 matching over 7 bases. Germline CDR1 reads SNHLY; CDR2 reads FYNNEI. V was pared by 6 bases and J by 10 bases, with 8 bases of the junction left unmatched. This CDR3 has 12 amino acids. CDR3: CASSDDREDYTF. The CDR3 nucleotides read TGTGCCAGCAGCGACGACAGGGAGGACTACACCTTC. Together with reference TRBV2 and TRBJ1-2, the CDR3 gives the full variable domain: EPEVTQTPSHQVTQMGQEVILRCVPISNHLYFYWYRQILGQKVEFLVSFYNNEISEKSEIFDDQFSVERPDGSNFTLKIRSTKLEDSAMYFCASSDDREDYTFGSGTRLTVV.

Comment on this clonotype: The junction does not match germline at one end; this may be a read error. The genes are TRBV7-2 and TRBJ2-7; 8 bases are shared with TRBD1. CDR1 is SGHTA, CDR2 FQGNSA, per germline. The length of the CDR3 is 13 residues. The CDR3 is CASTLQGGYEQYF. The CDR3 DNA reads TGTGCCAGCACCTTACAGGGGGGCTACGAGCAGTACTTC.